This T cell receptor beta chain was documented in a study of blood T cell repertoires in COVID-19. The overall study: Spain, Italy and the United States supplied samples that represented acute and convalescent COVID-19.

CDR1 is LGHDT, CDR2 YNNKEL, per germline (reference sequence). Trimming removed 1 base at V and 0 bases at J, with 9 bases between. The CDR3 covers 16 residues. Original processing notes: Quantification of nucleated cells was approximated via reference gene primer amplification. Using immunoSEQ multiplex PCR, the repertoire was profiled, and TCRdb retains in-frame clones only, with some absent. For V, J and clone size, that table is used; D and trimming come from the DNA. The table includes around 290,000 clones, 75% to 90% detected once. This chain uses TRBV3-1 (or the pseudogene TRBV3-2) with TRBJ1-4; D remains unclear. The source material was peripheral blood. The TCR was taken from a man aged 40-55 years with acute or convalescent COVID-19. CDR3 amino acids: CASSQGRPPTNEKLFF. The CDR3 nucleotides read TGTGCCAGCAGCCAAGGCAGGCCCCCAACTAATGAAAAACTGTTTTTT.